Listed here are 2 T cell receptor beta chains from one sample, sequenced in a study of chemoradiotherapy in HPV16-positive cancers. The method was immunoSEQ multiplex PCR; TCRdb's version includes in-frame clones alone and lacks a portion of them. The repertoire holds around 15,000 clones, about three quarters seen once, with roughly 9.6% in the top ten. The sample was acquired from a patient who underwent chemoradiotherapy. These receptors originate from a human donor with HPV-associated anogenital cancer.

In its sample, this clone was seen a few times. In DNA form, the CDR3 reads TGTGCCAGCAGTGAAGATATTAGCGGGGGGGTTTCGAACACCGGGGAGCTGTTTTTT. Translated: CASSEDISGGVSNTGELFF. The chain couples TRBV2 to TRBJ2-2; 11 positions agree with TRBD2. The germline V gene encodes CDR1 SNHLY and CDR2 FYNNEI. The CDR3 extends over 19 amino acids. The J segment lost 0 bases and the V segment lost 1 base, leaving 7 bases of the junction unmatched.

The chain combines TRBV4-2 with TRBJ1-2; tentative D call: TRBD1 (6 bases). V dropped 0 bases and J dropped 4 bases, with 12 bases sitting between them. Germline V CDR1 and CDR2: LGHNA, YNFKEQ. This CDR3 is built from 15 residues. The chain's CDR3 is CASSQEGGLGYGYTF. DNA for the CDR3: TGTGCCAGCAGCCAAGAAGGGGGGCTAGGCTATGGCTACACCTTC.